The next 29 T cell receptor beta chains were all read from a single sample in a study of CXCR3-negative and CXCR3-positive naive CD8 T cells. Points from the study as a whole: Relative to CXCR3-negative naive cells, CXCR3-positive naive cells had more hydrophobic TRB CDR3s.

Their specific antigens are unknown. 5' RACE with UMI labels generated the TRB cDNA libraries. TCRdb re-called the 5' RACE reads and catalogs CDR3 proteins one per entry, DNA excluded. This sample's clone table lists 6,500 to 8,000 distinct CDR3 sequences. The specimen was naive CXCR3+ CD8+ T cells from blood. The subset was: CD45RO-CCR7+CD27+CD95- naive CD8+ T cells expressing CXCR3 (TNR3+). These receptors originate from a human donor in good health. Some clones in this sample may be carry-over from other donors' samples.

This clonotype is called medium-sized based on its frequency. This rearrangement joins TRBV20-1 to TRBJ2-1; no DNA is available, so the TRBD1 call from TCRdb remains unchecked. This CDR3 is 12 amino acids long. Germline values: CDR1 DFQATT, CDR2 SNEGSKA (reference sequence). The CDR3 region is CSARDPADEQFF.

The CDR3: CSVRRVGADTQYF. This rearrangement joins TRBV29-1 to TRBJ2-3; TCRdb indicates TRBD1, and absent DNA this call remains unverified. The CDR3 runs to 13 residues. Germline assignment: CDR1 SQVTM and CDR2 ANQGSEA.

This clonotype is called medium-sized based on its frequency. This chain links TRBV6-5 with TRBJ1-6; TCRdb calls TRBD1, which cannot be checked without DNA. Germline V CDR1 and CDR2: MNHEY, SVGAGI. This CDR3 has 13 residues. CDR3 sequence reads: CASSGQGTSPLHF.

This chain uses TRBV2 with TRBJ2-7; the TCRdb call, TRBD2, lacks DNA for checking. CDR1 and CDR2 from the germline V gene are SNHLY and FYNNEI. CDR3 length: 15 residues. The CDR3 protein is CASSEISGSVHEQYF. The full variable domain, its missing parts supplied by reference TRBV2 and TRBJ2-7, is EPEVTQTPSHQVTQMGQEVILRCVPISNHLYFYWYRQILGQKVEFLVSFYNNEISEKSEIFDDQFSVERPDGSNFTLKIRSTKLEDSAMYFCASSEISGSVHEQYFGPGTRLTVT.

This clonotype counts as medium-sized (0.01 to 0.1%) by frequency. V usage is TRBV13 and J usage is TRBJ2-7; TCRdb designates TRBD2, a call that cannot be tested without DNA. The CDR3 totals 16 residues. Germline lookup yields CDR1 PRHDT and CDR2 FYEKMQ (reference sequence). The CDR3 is CASSYRTEDYSYEQYF.

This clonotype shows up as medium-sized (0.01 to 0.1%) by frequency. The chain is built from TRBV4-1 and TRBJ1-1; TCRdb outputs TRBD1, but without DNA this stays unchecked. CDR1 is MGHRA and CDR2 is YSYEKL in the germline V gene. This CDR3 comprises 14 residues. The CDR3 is CASSPKTGGTEAFF.

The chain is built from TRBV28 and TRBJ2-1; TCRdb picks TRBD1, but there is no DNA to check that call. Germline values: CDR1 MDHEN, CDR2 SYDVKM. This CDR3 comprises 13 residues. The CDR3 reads CASSLRGSNEQFF.

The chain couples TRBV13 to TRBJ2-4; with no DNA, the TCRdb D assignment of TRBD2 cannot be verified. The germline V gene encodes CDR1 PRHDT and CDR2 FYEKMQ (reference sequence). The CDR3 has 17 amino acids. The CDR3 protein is CASSTQQKWGGKNIQYF.

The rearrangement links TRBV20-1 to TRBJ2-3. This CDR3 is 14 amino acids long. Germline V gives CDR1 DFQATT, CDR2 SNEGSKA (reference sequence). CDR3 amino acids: CSARDRTGTDTQYF.

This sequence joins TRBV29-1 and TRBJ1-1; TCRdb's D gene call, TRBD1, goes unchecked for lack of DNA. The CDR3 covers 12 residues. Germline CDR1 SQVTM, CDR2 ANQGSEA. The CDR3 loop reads CSAERGGTEAFF.

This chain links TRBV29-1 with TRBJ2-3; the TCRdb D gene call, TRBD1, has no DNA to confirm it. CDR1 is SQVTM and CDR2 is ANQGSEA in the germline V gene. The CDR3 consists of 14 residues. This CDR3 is CSVEGTGGTDTQYF.

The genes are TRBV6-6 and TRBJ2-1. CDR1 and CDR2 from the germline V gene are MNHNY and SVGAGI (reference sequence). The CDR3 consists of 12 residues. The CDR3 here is CASSYSRYEQFF.

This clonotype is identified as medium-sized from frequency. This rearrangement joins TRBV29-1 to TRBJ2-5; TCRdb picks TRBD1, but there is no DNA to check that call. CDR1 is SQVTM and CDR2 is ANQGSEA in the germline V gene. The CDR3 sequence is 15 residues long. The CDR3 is CSVESLTGPQETQYF.

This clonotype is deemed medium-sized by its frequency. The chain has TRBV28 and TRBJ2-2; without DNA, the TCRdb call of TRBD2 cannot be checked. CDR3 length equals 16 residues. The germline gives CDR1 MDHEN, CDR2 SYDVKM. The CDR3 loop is CASSLLRERTAGELFF.

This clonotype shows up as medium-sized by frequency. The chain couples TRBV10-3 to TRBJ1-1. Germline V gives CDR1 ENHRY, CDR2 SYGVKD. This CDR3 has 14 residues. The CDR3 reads CAISESGPNTEAFF.

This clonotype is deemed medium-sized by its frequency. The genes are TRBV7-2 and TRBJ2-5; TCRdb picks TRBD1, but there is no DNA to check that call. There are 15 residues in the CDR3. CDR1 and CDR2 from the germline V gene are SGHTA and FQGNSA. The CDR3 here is CASSAQEILGETQYF.

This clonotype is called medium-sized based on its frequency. CDR3 sequence reads: CSAGTGPTGNQPQHF. The chain recombines TRBV20-1 with TRBJ1-5; TCRdb's D gene call, TRBD1, goes unchecked for lack of DNA. The CDR3 length is 15 residues. Per germline, CDR1 DFQATT and CDR2 SNEGSKA (reference sequence).

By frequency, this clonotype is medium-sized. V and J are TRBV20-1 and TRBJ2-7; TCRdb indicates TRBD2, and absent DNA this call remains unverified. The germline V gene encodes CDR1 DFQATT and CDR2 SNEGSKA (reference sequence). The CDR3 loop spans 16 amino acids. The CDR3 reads CSARGLAGVLSYEQYF.

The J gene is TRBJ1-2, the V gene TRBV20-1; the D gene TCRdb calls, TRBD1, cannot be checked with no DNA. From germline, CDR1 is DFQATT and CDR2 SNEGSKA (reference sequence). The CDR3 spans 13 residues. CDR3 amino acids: CSARDTRNYGYTF.

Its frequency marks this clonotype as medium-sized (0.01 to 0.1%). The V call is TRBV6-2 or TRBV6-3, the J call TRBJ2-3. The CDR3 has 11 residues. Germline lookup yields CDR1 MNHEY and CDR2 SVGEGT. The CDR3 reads CASSYSDTQYF.

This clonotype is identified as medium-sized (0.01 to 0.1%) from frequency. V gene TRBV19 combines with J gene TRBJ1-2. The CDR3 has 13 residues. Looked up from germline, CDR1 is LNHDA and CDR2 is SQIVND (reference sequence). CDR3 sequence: CASSSGRGDGYTF.

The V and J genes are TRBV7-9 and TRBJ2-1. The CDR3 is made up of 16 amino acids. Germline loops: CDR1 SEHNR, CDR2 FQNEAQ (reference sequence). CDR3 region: CASSLQITVSYNEQFF.

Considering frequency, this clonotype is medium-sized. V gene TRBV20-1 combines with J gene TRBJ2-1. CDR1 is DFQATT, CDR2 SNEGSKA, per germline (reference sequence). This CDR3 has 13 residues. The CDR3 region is CSARDLRYNEQFF.

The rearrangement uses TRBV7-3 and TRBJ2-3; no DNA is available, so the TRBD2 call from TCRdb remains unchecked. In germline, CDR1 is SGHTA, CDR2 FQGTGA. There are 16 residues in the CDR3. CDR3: CASSPRLAGSSDTQYF.

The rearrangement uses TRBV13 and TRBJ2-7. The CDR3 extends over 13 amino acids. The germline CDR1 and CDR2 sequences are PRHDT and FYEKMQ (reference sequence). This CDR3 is CASSLPSSYEQYF.

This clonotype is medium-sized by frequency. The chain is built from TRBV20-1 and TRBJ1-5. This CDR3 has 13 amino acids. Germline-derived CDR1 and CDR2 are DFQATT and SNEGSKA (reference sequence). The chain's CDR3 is CSARGRNDQPQHF.

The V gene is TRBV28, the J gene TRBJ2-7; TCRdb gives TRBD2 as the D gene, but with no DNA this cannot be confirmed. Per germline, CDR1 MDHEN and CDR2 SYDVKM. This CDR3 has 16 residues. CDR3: CASSFLRKSRLYEQYF.

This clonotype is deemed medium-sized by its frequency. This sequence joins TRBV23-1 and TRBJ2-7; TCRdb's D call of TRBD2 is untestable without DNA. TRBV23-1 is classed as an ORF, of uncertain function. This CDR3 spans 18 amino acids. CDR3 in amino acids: CASSPKRGSDPNSYEQYF.

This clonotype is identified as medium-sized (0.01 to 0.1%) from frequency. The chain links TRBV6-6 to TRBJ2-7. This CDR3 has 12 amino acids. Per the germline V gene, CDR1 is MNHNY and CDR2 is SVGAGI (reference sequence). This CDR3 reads CASRTETYEQYF.